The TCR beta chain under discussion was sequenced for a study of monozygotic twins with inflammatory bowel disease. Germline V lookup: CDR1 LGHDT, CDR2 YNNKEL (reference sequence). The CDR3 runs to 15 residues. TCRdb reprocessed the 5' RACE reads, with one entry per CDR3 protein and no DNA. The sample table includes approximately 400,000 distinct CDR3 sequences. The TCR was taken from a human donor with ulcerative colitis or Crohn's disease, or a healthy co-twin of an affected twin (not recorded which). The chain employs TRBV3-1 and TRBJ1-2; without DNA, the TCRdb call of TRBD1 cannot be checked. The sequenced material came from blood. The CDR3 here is CASSHKDRSNYGYTF.